Reported below is one T cell receptor (beta chain). CDR1 SGHTA and CDR2 FQGNSA come from the germline V gene. The CDR3 is 11 residues long. V lost 6 bases and J 6 bases, leaving 9 bases between the germline ends. Assay: immunoSEQ multiplex PCR; the TCRdb copy retains only in-frame clones and omits some. Of some 250,000 clones detected, about nine tenths appear once; the ten largest clones hold approximately 1.2%. This specimen belongs to a study of blood T cell repertoires in COVID-19. The sequencing input was PBMCs or T cells enriched from blood (not recorded which). This chain links TRBV7-2 with TRBJ2-7; D is perhaps TRBD2 (5 bases). This TCR was recovered from a human donor in a cohort exposed to, infected with or recovered from COVID-19 (not recorded which). The donor label of this sample is uncertain. The CDR3 nucleotides read TGTGCCAGCAGGAGGGCGACCGAGCAGTACTTC. It yields the protein CASRRATEQYF. The complete variable domain, with remaining parts taken from reference TRBV7-2 and TRBJ2-7, reads GAGVSQSPSNKVTEKGKDVELRCDPISGHTALYWYRQSLGQGLEFLIYFQGNSAPDKSGLPSDRFSAERTGGSVSTLTIQRTQQEDSAVYLCASRRATEQYFGPGTRLTVT.